One and the same sample provided the 20 T cell receptor beta chains below, sequenced in a study of breast tumors, draining lymph nodes, adjacent tissues. TCRdb re-called the multiplex PCR reads through MiXCR, storing one row per CDR3 protein. Of tens of thousands of distinct CDR3 sequences in the sample, about 40% were seen once. The sample taken for sequencing was breast tumor tissue. The receptors derive from a female donor with breast cancer. Some clones in this sample may be carry-over from other donors' samples.

With respect to this clonotype: Compared with germline, one end of the junction differs, possibly owing to a read error. V usage is TRBV7-3 and J usage is TRBJ2-3; D is unclear. Germline V gene lookup returns CDR1 SGHTA and CDR2 FQGTGA. The CDR3 spans 14 residues. Here the CDR3 DNA reads TGTGCCAGCAGCTTAGGGTTTTCCACAGATACGCAGTGCTTT. Amino acids: CASSLGFSTDTQCF.

This clonotype was detected many times. This chain links TRBV7-2 with TRBJ2-1, with a weak D call TRBD1 (5 bases). V lost 5 bases and J lost 8, with 13 bases in between. The germline gives CDR1 SGHTA, CDR2 FQGNSA. This CDR3 is built from 13 residues. CDR3 residues: CASSAEWGDEQFF. The CDR3 nucleotides read TGTGCCAGCAGCGCTGAGTGGGGCGATGAGCAGTTCTTC. The full variable domain, in which reference TRBV7-2 and TRBJ2-1 provide the parts outside the CDR3, is GAGVSQSPSNKVTEKGKDVELRCDPISGHTALYWYRQSLGQGLEFLIYFQGNSAPDKSGLPSDRFSAERTGGSVSTLTIQRTQQEDSAVYLCASSAEWGDEQFFGPGTRLTVL.

As regards this clonotype: Relative to the germline gene, one junction end is altered; a read error may explain this. The chain links TRBV4-2 to TRBJ2-3; no definite D call. The germline gives CDR1 LGHNA, CDR2 YNFKEQ. The CDR3 has 13 amino acids. The CDR3 DNA reads TGTGCCGGCAGCCAAAAGGCGGAGGATACGCAGTATTTT. This translates into CAGSQKAEDTQYF.

This chain joins TRBV6-5 and TRBJ2-1; 11 nucleotides agree with TRBD2. CDR3 length: 16 amino acids. The J segment lost 9 bases and the V segment lost 1 base, leaving 8 bases of the junction unmatched. CDR1 is MNHEY and CDR2 is SVGAGI in the germline V gene. CDR3 sequence (DNA): TGTGCCAGCAGTTACTTCGGTAGCGGGAGGGCCCCTGAGCAGTTCTTC. Protein: CASSYFGSGRAPEQFF.

Ten or more counts support this clonotype. A much larger clone lies one base from this, so it may be a read error. J is TRBJ1-5 and V is TRBV6-2 or TRBV6-3; 8 nucleotides match TRBD1. Germline V gene sequence: CDR1 MNHEY, CDR2 SVGEGT. CDR3 length equals 17 residues. With 5 bases clipped from V and 1 base from J, the junction kept 10 bases outside the gene matches. CDR3: CASSHTVTGVSNQPQHF. CDR3 bases: TGTGCCAGCAGTCACACCGTGACAGGGGTGAGCAATCAGCCCCAGCATTTT.

A remark on this clonotype: A much larger clonotype is one base distant, so this may be a read error. The V and J genes are TRBV6-2 or TRBV6-3 and TRBJ2-7, with D uncertain. The V gene's germline CDR1 is MNHEY and CDR2 SVGEGT. The CDR3 runs to 12 residues. The CDR3 DNA reads as TGTGCCAGCTGTCACGTCTCCTACGAGCCGTACTTC. It specifies CASCHVSYEPYF.

Note on this clonotype: The germline gene is not matched at one end of the junction; a read error may be the cause. This chain uses TRBV7-2 with TRBJ2-2, with TRBD2 matching 12 bases. Germline V CDR1 and CDR2: SGHTA, FQGNSA. This CDR3 spans 17 amino acids. The CDR3 nucleotides read TGTGCCAGCAGCAAACCGGAACTAGCGGGAGGCACCGGGGGGCTGTTTTTT. Its protein is CASSKPELAGGTGGLFF.

The gene calls are TRBV2 and TRBJ2-5; 14 bases fit TRBD2. Germline-derived CDR1 and CDR2 are SNHLY and FYNNEI. Germline trimming cut 9 bases from V and 5 bases from J; bases unmatched to any gene: 11. There are 16 residues in the CDR3. CDR3 sequence reads: CARGTSGSAVRETQYF. CDR3 nucleotides: TGTGCCAGGGGGACTAGCGGGAGTGCGGTTAGGGAGACCCAGTACTTC.

In this sample, this clonotype turned up many times. The chain combines TRBV7-2 with TRBJ2-2; D perhaps matches TRBD1 (6 bases). CDR1 and CDR2 (germline): SGHTA, FQGNSA. Trimming pared 3 bases from V and 4 bases from J, leaving 12 bases between. The CDR3 contains 15 residues. The CDR3 nucleotides are TGTGCCAGCAGCTTGATAAGGGGGAGCACCGGGGAGCTGTTTTTT. Amino acids: CASSLIRGSTGELFF.

This chain joins TRBV11-2 and TRBJ2-5; D may be TRBD2 (6 bases). Germline CDR1 SGHAT, CDR2 FQNNGV. The CDR3 is 13 residues long. Trimming removed 8 bases at V and 5 bases at J, with 15 bases between. The CDR3 is CASSPPAGETQYF. The DNA of the CDR3 is TGTGCCAGCTCACCACCGGCGGGGGAGACCCAGTACTTC.

This clonotype occurred once. The gene calls are TRBV29-1 and TRBJ2-5; no clear D. CDR1 and CDR2 (germline): SQVTM, ANQGSEA. The CDR3 totals 14 residues. Trimming shortened V by 3 bases and J by 5 bases, and 16 bases separated the two germline ends. CDR3 DNA: TGCAGCGTTGACCGAGGCGGAAAGCAGGAGACCCAGTACTTC. This translates into CSVDRGGKQETQYF.

This clonotype was recorded at least ten times. The genes are TRBV4-3 and TRBJ2-7; TRBD1 is a possible D gene (6 bases). V dropped 0 bases and J dropped 4 bases, with 10 bases sitting between them. CDR1 and CDR2 from the germline V gene are LGHNA and YSLEER. CDR3 length: 14 amino acids. The DNA for the CDR3 is TGCGCCAGCAGCCAAGACAGGGGAAGTTACGAGCAGTACTTC. Protein product: CASSQDRGSYEQYF.

On this clonotype: One base away lies a much larger clone, so this may be a sequencing read error. CDR3 in DNA: TGTGCCAGCCAACGTTGGGGGGACAATGAGCAGTTCTTC. This translates into CASQRWGDNEQFF. This sequence joins TRBV6-2 or TRBV6-3 and TRBJ2-1; D might be TRBD2 (6 bases). Germline lookup yields CDR1 MNHEY and CDR2 SVGEGT. The V end was cut by 8 bases, the J end by 5 bases, with 13 bases between. The CDR3 covers 13 residues.

This clonotype was counted only a few times. The chain carries TRBV7-8 and TRBJ1-1; D gene unclear. Germline CDR1 is SGHVS and CDR2 is FQNEAQ. The CDR3 has 16 amino acids. The V and J ends lost 2 bases and 4 bases respectively, with 17 bases between them. The CDR3 sequence is CASSLMSPSAGTEAFF. The CDR3, as DNA: TGTGCCAGCAGCTTAATGAGCCCCTCGGCGGGCACTGAAGCTTTCTTT.

The chain is built from TRBV20-1 and TRBJ2-2; 10 bases are shared with TRBD2. J gave up 4 bases and V 4 bases, and 6 bases lay outside the gene matches. The CDR3 is 15 residues long. The germline V gene encodes CDR1 DFQATT and CDR2 SNEGSKA (reference sequence). CDR3: CSANFLAGVTGELFF. The CDR3 DNA follows: TGCAGTGCTAACTTCCTAGCGGGAGTCACCGGGGAGCTGTTTTTT.

This clonotype was seen at least ten times. The chain recombines TRBV30 with TRBJ2-4; 7 nucleotides align to TRBD1. V lost 5 bases, J lost 0 bases, and 1 base stayed unmatched. Germline V lookup: CDR1 GTSNPN, CDR2 SVGIG (reference sequence). CDR3 size: 13 residues. The CDR3 nucleotides read TGTGCCTGGCAGGGGGAAGCCAAAAACATTCAGTACTTC. Protein sequence: CAWQGEAKNIQYF.

The chain joins TRBV4-2 to TRBJ2-5; TRBD1 is a possible D gene (6 bases). Germline values: CDR1 LGHNA, CDR2 YNFKEQ. The V and J ends lost 1 base and 9 bases respectively, with 9 bases between them. This CDR3 spans 12 amino acids. CDR3 bases: TGTGCCAGCAGCCAAGTAGGGGGTGCCCAGTACTTC. Translating it yields CASSQVGGAQYF.

Ten or more counts support this clonotype. CDR3 loop: CASSLTGYQPQHF. The CDR3 DNA is TGTGCCAGCAGTTTAACAGGGTATCAGCCCCAGCATTTT. V gene TRBV27 combines with J gene TRBJ1-5, with D possibly being TRBD1 (6 bases). The V and J ends lost 2 bases and 5 bases respectively, with 7 bases between them. Germline lookup yields CDR1 MNHEY and CDR2 SMNVEV (reference sequence). The CDR3 has 13 residues.

As for this clonotype: This clone may be a read error of a much larger clone one base away. The V and J genes are TRBV5-5 and TRBJ1-2; D is perhaps TRBD1 (6 bases). CDR1 and CDR2 from the germline V gene are SGHKS and YYEKEE (reference sequence). V was trimmed by 6 bases and J by 6 bases, leaving 21 bases between them. The CDR3 loop spans 15 amino acids. The CDR3 nucleotides are TGTGCCAGCACCATGACGGGGGCGAAAAACCATGGCTACACCTTC. It codes for CASTMTGAKNHGYTF. Combining the CDR3 with reference TRBV5-5 and TRBJ1-2 gives the whole variable domain DAGVTQSPTHLIKTRGQQVTLRCSPISGHKSVSWYQQVLGQGPQFIFQYYEKEERGRGNFPDRFSARQFPNYSSELNVNALLLGDSALYLCASTMTGAKNHGYTFGSGTRLTVV.

The CDR3 region has the DNA TGTGCCAGCAGTTACTGCGGACTAAAAGAGACCCAGTACTTC. Amino acids: CASSYCGLKETQYF. The genes are TRBV6-6 and TRBJ2-5; perhaps TRBD2 as D (6 bases). The CDR3 covers 14 residues. With 1 base removed from V and 3 bases from J, the gap between germline ends came to 9 bases. Germline V gene sequence: CDR1 MNHNY, CDR2 SVGAGI (reference sequence).